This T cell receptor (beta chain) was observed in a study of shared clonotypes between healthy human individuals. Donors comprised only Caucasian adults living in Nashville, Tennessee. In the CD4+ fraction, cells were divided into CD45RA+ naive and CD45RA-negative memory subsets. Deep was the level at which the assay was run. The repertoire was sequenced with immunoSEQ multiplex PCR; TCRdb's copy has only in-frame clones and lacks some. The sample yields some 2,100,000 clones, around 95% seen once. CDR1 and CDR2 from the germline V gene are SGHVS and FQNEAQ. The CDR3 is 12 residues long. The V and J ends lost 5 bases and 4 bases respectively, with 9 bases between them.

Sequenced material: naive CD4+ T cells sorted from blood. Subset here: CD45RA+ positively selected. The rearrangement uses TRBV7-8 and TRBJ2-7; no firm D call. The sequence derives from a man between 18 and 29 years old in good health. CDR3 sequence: CASSASRYEQYF. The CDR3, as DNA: TGTGCCAGCAGCGCCAGTCGTTACGAGCAGTACTTC. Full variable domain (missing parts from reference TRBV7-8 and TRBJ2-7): GAGVSQSPRYKVAKRGQDVALRCDPISGHVSLFWYQQALGQGPEFLTYFQNEAQLDKSGLPSDRFFAERPEGSVSTLKIQRTQQEDSAVYLCASSASRYEQYFGPGTRLTVT.